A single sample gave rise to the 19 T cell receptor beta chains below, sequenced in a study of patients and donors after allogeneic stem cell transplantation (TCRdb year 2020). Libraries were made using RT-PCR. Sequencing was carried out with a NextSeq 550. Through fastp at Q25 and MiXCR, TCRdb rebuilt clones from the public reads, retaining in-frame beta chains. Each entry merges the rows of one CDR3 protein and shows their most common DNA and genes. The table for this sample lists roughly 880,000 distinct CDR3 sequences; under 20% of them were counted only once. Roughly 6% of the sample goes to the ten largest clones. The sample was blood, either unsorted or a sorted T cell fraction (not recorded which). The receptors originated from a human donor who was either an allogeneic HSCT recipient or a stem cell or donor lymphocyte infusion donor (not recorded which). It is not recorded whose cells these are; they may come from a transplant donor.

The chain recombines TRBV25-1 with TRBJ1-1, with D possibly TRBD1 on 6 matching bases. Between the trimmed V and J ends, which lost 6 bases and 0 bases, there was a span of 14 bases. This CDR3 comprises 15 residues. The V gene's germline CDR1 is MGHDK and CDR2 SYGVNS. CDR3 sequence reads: CASSLPTGMNTEAFF. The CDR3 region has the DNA TGTGCCAGCAGCCTCCCCACAGGGATGAACACTGAAGCTTTCTTT.

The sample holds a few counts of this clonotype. The CDR3 DNA follows: TGTGCCAGCAGACTTCACCCGGAGCGGGATCAGCCCCAGCATTTT. This translates into CASRLHPERDQPQHF. The genes are TRBV6-1 and TRBJ1-5, with unresolved D. Per the germline V gene, CDR1 is MNHNS and CDR2 is SASEGT. The CDR3 extends over 15 amino acids. Between the trimmed V and J ends, which lost 6 bases and 5 bases, there was a span of 17 bases.

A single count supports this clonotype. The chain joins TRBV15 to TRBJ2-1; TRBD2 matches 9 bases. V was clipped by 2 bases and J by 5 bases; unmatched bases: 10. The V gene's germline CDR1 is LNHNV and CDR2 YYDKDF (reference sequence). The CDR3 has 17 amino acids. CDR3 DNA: TGTGCCACCAGCAGACCCGATTATGTAGCGGGAGACAATGAGCAGTTCTTC. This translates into CATSRPDYVAGDNEQFF.

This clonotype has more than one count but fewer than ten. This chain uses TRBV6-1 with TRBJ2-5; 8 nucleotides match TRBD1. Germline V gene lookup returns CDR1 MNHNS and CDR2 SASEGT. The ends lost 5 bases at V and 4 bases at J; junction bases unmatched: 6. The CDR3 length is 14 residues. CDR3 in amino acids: CASSPPGGPETQYF. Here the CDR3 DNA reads TGTGCCAGCAGTCCCCCAGGGGGCCCAGAGACCCAGTACTTC.

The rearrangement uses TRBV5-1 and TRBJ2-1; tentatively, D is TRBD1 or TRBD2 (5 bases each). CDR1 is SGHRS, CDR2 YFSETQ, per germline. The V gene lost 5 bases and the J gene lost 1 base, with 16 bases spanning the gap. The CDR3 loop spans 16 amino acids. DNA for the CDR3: TGCGCCAGCAGGGCCAACCGGGACGAGTCCTACAATGAGCAGTTCTTC. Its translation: CASRANRDESYNEQFF.

The CDR3 is CASTLGGAANEKLFF. The CDR3 DNA follows: TGTGCCAGCACCCTCGGGGGCGCGGCTAATGAAAAACTGTTTTTT. The chain uses TRBV9 and TRBJ1-4, with D maybe TRBD1 (6 bases). The CDR3 runs to 15 residues. V was shortened by 6 bases and J by 3 bases, with 15 bases between the two germline ends. The germline V gene has CDR1 SGDLS and CDR2 YYNGEE.

The CDR3 nucleotides are TGTGCCAGCTCACTAGATCCCGTTGGAGGCAATTCACCCCTCCACTTT. As protein: CASSLDPVGGNSPLHF. This chain uses TRBV18 with TRBJ1-6; D unresolved. CDR1 is KGHSH and CDR2 is LQKENI in the germline V gene. Trimming took 4 bases from V and 7 from J, leaving 17 bases between them. This CDR3 contains 16 residues.

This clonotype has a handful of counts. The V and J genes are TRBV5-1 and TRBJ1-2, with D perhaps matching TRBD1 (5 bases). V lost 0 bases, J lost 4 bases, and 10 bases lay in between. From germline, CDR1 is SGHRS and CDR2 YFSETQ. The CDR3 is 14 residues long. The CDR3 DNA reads TGCGCCAGCAGCTTGGAGACAGCACTCTATGGCTACACCTTC. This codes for CASSLETALYGYTF.

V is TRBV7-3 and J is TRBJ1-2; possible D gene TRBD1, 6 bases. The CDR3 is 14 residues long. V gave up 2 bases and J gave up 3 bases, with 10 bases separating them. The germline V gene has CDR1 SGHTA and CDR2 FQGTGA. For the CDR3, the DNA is TGTGCCAGCAGCTTAGGTCACAGGGACTATGGCTACACCTTC. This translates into CASSLGHRDYGYTF.

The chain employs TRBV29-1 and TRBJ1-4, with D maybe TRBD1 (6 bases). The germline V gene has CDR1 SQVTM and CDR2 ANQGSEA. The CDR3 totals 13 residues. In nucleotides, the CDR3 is TGCAGTTATCAGGGGCCCGTTAATGAAAAACTGTTTTTT. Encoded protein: CSYQGPVNEKLFF.

The CDR3 is CASSDTGLRGNEQYF. The CDR3 DNA is TGTGCCAGCAGTGACACAGGGCTCAGGGGGAACGAGCAGTACTTC. The genes are TRBV12-3 or TRBV12-4 and TRBJ2-7, with TRBD1 identical over 7 bases. The CDR3 sequence is 15 residues long. After removal of 5 bases from V and 5 bases from J, the junction contained 12 bases not matched to a gene.

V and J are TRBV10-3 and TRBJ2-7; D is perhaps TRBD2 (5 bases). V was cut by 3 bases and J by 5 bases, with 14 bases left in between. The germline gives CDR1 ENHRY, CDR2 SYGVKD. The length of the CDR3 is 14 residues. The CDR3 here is CAISDDHSGNEQYF. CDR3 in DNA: TGTGCCATCAGTGATGACCACAGCGGTAACGAGCAGTACTTC.

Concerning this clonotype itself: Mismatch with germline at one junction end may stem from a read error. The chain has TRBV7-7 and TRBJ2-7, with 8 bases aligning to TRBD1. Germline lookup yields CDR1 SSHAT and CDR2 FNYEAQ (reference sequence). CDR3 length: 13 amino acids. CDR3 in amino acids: CASSYKTGAEQYF. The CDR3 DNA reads TGTGCTAGCAGCTATAAGACAGGGGCCGAGCAGTACTTC. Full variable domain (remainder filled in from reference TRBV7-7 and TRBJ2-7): GAGVSQSPRYKVTKRGQDVTLRCDPISSHATLYWYQQALGQGPEFLTYFNYEAQPDKSGLPSDRFSAERPEGSISTLTIQRTEQRDSAMYRCASSYKTGAEQYFGPGTRLTVT.

CDR3 residues: CASRLTRQGSHPEAFF. The DNA of the CDR3 is TGTGCCAGCAGACTAACTCGACAGGGTAGTCACCCTGAAGCTTTCTTT. The J gene is TRBJ1-1, the V gene TRBV7-9, with 7 bases fitting TRBD1. From germline, CDR1 is SEHNR and CDR2 FQNEAQ (reference sequence). V lost 6 bases, J lost 6 bases, and 16 bases stayed unmatched. This CDR3 spans 16 amino acids.

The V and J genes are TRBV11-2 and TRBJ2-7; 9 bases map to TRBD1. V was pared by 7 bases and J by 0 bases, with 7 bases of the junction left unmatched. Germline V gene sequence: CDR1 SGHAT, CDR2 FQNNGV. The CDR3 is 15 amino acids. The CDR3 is CASIPTGGGSYEQYF. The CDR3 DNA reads TGTGCCAGCATCCCGACAGGGGGAGGCTCCTACGAGCAGTACTTC.

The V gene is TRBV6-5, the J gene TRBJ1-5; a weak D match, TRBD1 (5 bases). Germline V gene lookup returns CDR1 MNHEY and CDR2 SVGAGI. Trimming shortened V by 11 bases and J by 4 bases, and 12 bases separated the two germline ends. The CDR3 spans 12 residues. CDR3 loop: CARTGGNQPQHF. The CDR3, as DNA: TGTGCCCGCACCGGGGGTAATCAGCCCCAGCATTTT.

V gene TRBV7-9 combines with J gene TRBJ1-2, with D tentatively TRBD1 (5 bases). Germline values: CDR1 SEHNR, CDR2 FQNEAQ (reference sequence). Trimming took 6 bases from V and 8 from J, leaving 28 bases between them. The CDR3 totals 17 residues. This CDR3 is CASSSDPRAGQSGGYTF. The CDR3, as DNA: TGTGCCAGCAGTTCCGACCCTCGCGCAGGGCAATCGGGAGGCTACACCTTC.

CDR3 DNA: TGCGCCAGCAGCCCCGGGACGAGACACAAAGAGACCCAGTACTTC. Translating it yields CASSPGTRHKETQYF. The chain combines TRBV5-1 with TRBJ2-5; the D gene could be TRBD1 or TRBD2 (5 bases each). The CDR3 has 15 amino acids. Trimming stripped 4 bases from V and 3 bases from J, with 16 bases between. Germline loops: CDR1 SGHRS, CDR2 YFSETQ. Full variable domain (missing parts from reference TRBV5-1 and TRBJ2-5): KAGVTQTPRYLIKTRGQQVTLSCSPISGHRSVSWYQQTPGQGLQFLFEYFSETQRNKGNFPGRFSGRQFSNSRSEMNVSTLELGDSALYLCASSPGTRHKETQYFGPGTRLLVL.

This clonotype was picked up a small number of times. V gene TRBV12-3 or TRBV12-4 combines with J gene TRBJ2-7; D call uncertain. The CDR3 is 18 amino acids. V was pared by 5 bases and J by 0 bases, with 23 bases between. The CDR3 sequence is CASSVYGGPPRHSYEQYF. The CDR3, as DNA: TGTGCCAGCAGTGTATACGGCGGCCCTCCCCGACACTCCTACGAGCAGTACTTC.